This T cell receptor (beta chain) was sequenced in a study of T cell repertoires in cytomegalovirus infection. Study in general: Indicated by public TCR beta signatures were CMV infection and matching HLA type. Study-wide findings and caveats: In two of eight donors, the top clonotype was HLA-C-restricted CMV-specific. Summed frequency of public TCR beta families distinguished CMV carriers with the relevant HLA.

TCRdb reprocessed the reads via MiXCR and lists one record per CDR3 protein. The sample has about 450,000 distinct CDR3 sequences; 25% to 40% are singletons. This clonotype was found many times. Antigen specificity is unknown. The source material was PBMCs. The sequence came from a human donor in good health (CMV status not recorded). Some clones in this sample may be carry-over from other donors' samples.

The CDR3 loop reads CASSFPGGGYTF. The CDR3 DNA follows: TGTGCCAGCAGCTTCCCGGGGGGGGGCTACACCTTC. The chain employs TRBV12-3 or TRBV12-4 and TRBJ1-2; the D gene is possibly TRBD1 (5 bases). V was clipped by 6 bases and J by 8 bases, with 13 bases between them. The CDR3 contains 12 residues.